The rows below give T cell receptor beta chains drawn from one sample of a study of T cell responses to AZD1222 COVID-19 vaccine. The repertoire was sequenced with immunoSEQ multiplex PCR; TCRdb's copy has only in-frame clones and lacks some. In the table there are about 140,000 clones, around 91% of which are singletons. Source: peripheral blood, taken 28 days after the second AZD1222 dose. These receptors were obtained from an adult who received the AZD1222 COVID-19 vaccine. CDR3s include the opening cysteine and the closing phenylalanine or tryptophan. A D gene is named only where the DNA matches it firmly. Clone size is stated in some rows and not others, as once, few, many or a class when expanded.

>.|.|TRBV7-9|TRBJ1-6
CASRIENSPLHF
TGTGCCAGCAGGATAGAGAATTCACCCCTCCACTTT
>.|.|TRBV27|TRBJ1-1
CASSPSIGRANTEAFF
TGTGCCAGCAGCCCCTCGATCGGCAGGGCTAACACTGAAGCTTTCTTT
>.|.|TRBV6-4|TRBJ1-2
CASRGLGGYTF
TGTGCCAGCCGGGGCCTAGGAGGCTACACCTTC
>.|TRBD2|TRBV19|TRBJ2-2
CASSRLAGYTGELFF
TGTGCCAGTTCCAGACTAGCGGGTTACACCGGGGAGCTGTTTTTT
>.|.|TRBV9|TRBJ1-3
CASRPGTNSGNTIYF
TGTGCCAGCAGACCTGGGACAAACTCTGGAAACACCATATATTTT
>.|TRBD1|TRBV6-2/TRBV6-3|TRBJ1-3
CASSYSGTAGNTIYF
TGTGCCAGCAGTTACTCGGGGACAGCTGGAAACACCATATATTTT
>.|.|TRBV19|TRBJ1-3
CASQGTPDIYF
TGTGCCAGTCAGGGGACTCCTGACATATATTTT
>once|TRBD1|TRBV19|TRBJ2-7
CASSTRWTGDEQYF
TGTGCCAGTAGTACCCGGTGGACAGGCGACGAGCAGTACTTC
>.|.|TRBV7-2|TRBJ2-1
CASSLAPRDSRGGEQFF
TGTGCCAGCAGCTTAGCTCCCCGGGATTCTAGGGGGGGTGAGCAGTTCTTC
>.|TRBD1|TRBV6-2/TRBV6-3|TRBJ1-4
CASSQTGTANEKLFF
TGTGCCAGCAGTCAGACAGGGACGGCTAATGAAAAACTGTTTTTT
>.|.|TRBV9|TRBJ1-4
CASSEGQGFTNEKLFF
TGTGCCAGCAGCGAGGGGCAGGGGTTCACTAATGAAAAACTGTTTTTT
>.|.|TRBV7-6|TRBJ2-2
CASQPIRGRGDTGELFF
TGTGCCAGCCAACCCATTAGGGGGAGGGGCGACACCGGGGAGCTGTTTTTT
>.|.|TRBV12-5|TRBJ2-3
CASGPGTAGSDTQYF
TGTGCTAGTGGCCCAGGGACTGCAGGATCAGATACGCAGTATTTT
>.|.|TRBV7-9|TRBJ2-1
CASSLSKLNEQFF
TGTGCCAGCAGCTTATCAAAGCTCAATGAGCAGTTCTTC
>.|.|TRBV4-3|TRBJ1-1
CASSQDWLTEAFF
TGCGCCAGCAGCCAAGATTGGCTAACTGAAGCTTTCTTT
>once|TRBD1|TRBV2|TRBJ1-2
CASRVAGQGPYGYTF
TGTGCCAGCAGAGTCGCAGGACAGGGACCTTATGGCTACACCTTC
>.|TRBD2|TRBV18|TRBJ2-2
CASSPSVAGANTGELFF
TGTGCCAGCTCACCAAGTGTAGCGGGGGCAAACACCGGGGAGCTGTTTTTT
>.|TRBD2|TRBV28|TRBJ2-7
CASSSPGLAGTYEQYF
TGTGCCAGCAGTTCCCCGGGACTAGCGGGAACCTACGAGCAGTACTTC
>.|TRBD1|TRBV20-1|TRBJ2-7
CSASPPGQRTYEQYF
TGCAGTGCTAGTCCCCCGGGACAGAGAACCTACGAGCAGTACTTC
>.|TRBD1|TRBV5-8|TRBJ2-7
CASSRTGVGSYEQYF
TGTGCCAGCAGCCGCACAGGGGTTGGATCCTACGAGCAGTACTTC
>.|.|TRBV6-5|TRBJ2-5
CASSIALALQETQYF
TGTGCCAGCAGTATAGCACTAGCACTCCAAGAGACCCAGTACTTC
>.|.|TRBV6-6|TRBJ2-3
CASISGTRGADTQYF
TGTGCCAGCATCTCCGGGACAAGGGGGGCAGATACGCAGTATTTT
>.|.|TRBV28|TRBJ1-5
CASSRGGNNQPQHF
TGTGCCAGCAGCAGGGGAGGCAACAATCAGCCCCAGCATTTT
>.|.|TRBV4-1|TRBJ2-7
CASSQDPLRAGLGEEQYF
TGCGCCAGCAGCCAAGATCCCCTCCGCGCAGGCCTTGGGGAGGAGCAGTACTTC
>.|.|TRBV28|TRBJ1-5
CASSPPRSSGQPQHF
TGTGCCAGCAGCCCCCCCCGGTCCTCCGGTCAGCCCCAGCATTTT
>.|TRBD2|TRBV5-5|TRBJ2-3
CASSFLASGATDTQYF
TGTGCCAGCAGCTTTTTGGCTAGCGGGGCCACAGATACGCAGTATTTT
>.|TRBD2|TRBV5-1|TRBJ2-7
CASSSMTSGSLLEQYF
TGCGCCAGCAGCTCAATGACTAGCGGGAGCTTACTCGAGCAGTACTTC
>.|TRBD1|TRBV27|TRBJ1-6
CASRLTPTGTGDISPLHF
TGTGCCAGCAGATTAACCCCGACCGGGACAGGGGATATTTCACCCCTCCACTTT
>.|.|TRBV10-2|TRBJ2-1
CASSVSIRNEQFF
TGCGCCAGCAGTGTCTCTATCCGAAATGAGCAGTTCTTC
>.|.|TRBV5-6|TRBJ2-7
CASSLVGGAREQYF
TGTGCCAGCAGCTTGGTCGGCGGAGCTAGGGAGCAGTACTTC
>.|TRBD1|TRBV18|TRBJ1-5
CASSPGQGNQPQHF
TGTGCCAGCTCACCCGGACAGGGGAATCAGCCCCAGCATTTT
>.|TRBD2|TRBV5-4|TRBJ2-1
CASSLVGTKGEQFF
TGTGCCAGCAGCTTGGTAGGGACTAAGGGTGAGCAGTTCTTC
>.|TRBD2|TRBV19|TRBJ2-2
CASTGTSGANTGELFF
TGTGCCAGTACGGGGACTAGCGGGGCGAACACCGGGGAGCTGTTTTTT
>.|.|TRBV9|TRBJ2-7
CASSVAPTGAEQYF
TGTGCCAGCAGCGTAGCCCCTACTGGGGCCGAGCAGTACTTC
>few|.|TRBV7-9|TRBJ2-1
CASSLDWGPNEQFF
TGTGCCAGCAGCTTAGATTGGGGTCCTAATGAGCAGTTCTTC
>.|.|TRBV2|TRBJ1-5
CASSESRVGGQPQHF
TGTGCCAGCAGTGAATCCAGGGTGGGAGGACAGCCCCAGCATTTT
>.|.|TRBV28|TRBJ1-4
CASSPFSRREKLFF
TGTGCCAGCAGCCCGTTCTCGCGGAGGGAAAAACTGTTTTTT
>.|.|TRBV5-1|TRBJ2-7
CASSLGEVWGSYEQYF
TGCGCCAGCAGCTTGGGTGAAGTTTGGGGCTCCTACGAGCAGTACTTC
>.|.|TRBV7-2|TRBJ2-4
CASSIGRARDIQYF
TGTGCCAGCAGCATCGGGAGAGCTCGGGACATTCAGTACTTC
>.|.|TRBV11-2|TRBJ2-1
CASSTNYNEQFF
TGTGCCAGCAGCACTAACTACAATGAGCAGTTCTTC
>.|.|TRBV11-2|TRBJ2-5
CASSRELGEETQYF
TGTGCCAGCAGCCGAGAACTAGGGGAAGAGACCCAGTACTTC
>.|.|TRBV3-1/TRBV3-2|TRBJ1-2
CASSQVLNGYTF
TGTGCCAGCAGCCAAGTTCTTAATGGCTACACCTTC
>once|TRBD1|TRBV12-3/TRBV12-4|TRBJ1-2
CASIPTGVVGYTF
TGTGCCAGCATCCCGACAGGGGTGGTGGGCTACACCTTC
>.|TRBD1|TRBV4-1|TRBJ2-7
CASARGTGVYEQYF
TGCGCCAGCGCGCGAGGGACAGGGGTATACGAGCAGTACTTC
>.|.|TRBV19|TRBJ1-6
CASTTRGVGYNSPLHF
TGTGCCAGTACCACCCGGGGGGTGGGGTATAATTCACCCCTCCACTTT
>.|TRBD1|TRBV19|TRBJ2-6
CASSIWTGGTSGANVLTF
TGTGCCAGTAGTATATGGACAGGGGGCACCTCTGGGGCCAACGTCCTGACTTTC
>.|.|TRBV24-1|TRBJ2-5
CATSDLTGSETQYF
TGTGCCACCAGTGACTTAACAGGGTCGGAGACCCAGTACTTC
>.|TRBD1|TRBV28|TRBJ1-3
CASSLMITGENTIYF
TGTGCCAGCAGTCTTATGATAACAGGGGAGAACACCATATATTTT
>.|.|TRBV6-2/TRBV6-3|TRBJ1-1
CASSSLGPGNTEAFF
TGTGCCAGCAGCAGCCTAGGACCCGGAAACACTGAAGCTTTCTTT
>.|TRBD1|TRBV11-2|TRBJ1-4
CASSWATGTNEKLFF
TGTGCCAGCAGCTGGGCGACAGGGACAAATGAAAAACTGTTTTTT
>.|TRBD1|TRBV27|TRBJ1-1
CASSLTGGIEAFF
TGTGCCAGCAGTTTAACAGGGGGAATTGAAGCTTTCTTT
>.|TRBD2|TRBV30|TRBJ2-7
CAWSSGGPYEQYF
TGTGCCTGGAGTAGCGGGGGGCCCTACGAGCAGTACTTC
>.|.|TRBV18|TRBJ1-2
CASSPSDSYGYTF
TGTGCCAGCTCACCATCGGACAGCTATGGCTACACCTTC
>.|.|TRBV7-2|TRBJ1-4
CASSLGQEIEKLFF
TGTGCCAGCAGCTTAGGGCAGGAGATTGAAAAACTGTTTTTT